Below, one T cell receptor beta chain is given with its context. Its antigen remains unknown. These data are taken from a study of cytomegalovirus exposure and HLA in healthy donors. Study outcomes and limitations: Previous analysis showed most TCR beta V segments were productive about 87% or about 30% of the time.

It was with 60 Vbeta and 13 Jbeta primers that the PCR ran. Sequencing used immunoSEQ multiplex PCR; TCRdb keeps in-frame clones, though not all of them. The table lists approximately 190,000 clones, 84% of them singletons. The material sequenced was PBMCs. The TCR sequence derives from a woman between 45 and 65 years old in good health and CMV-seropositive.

The CDR3 DNA reads TGTGCCAGCAGATACGCCGGAGCTAACTATGGCTACACCTTC. It specifies CASRYAGANYGYTF. The chain combines TRBV6-5 with TRBJ1-2; D gene uncertain. The ends were cut back, 6 bases at V and 0 bases at J, with 11 bases in the middle. The V gene's germline CDR1 is MNHEY and CDR2 SVGAGI. This CDR3 contains 14 residues.